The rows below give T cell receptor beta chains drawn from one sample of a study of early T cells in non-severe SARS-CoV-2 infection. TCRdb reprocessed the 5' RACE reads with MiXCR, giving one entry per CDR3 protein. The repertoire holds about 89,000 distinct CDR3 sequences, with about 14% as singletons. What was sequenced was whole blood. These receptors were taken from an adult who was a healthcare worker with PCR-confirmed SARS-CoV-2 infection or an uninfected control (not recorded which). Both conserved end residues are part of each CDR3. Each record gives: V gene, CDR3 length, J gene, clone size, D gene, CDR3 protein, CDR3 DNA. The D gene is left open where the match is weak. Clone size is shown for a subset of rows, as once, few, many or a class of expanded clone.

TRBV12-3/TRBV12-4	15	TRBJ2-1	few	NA	CASSPLQGFLYEQFF	TGTGCCAGCAGTCCCCTACAGGGTTTTCTTTATGAGCAGTTCTTC
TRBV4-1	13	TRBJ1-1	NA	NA	CASSQDLLGRAFF	TGCGCCAGCAGCCAAGATCTACTGGGGCGAGCTTTCTTT
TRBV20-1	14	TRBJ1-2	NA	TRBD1	CSAREQGADYGYTF	TGCAGTGCTAGAGAACAGGGGGCAGACTATGGCTACACCTTC
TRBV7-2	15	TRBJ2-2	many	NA	CASSGRPAGSGELFF	TGTGCCAGCAGCGGGCGCCCGGCAGGCTCCGGGGAGCTGTTTTTT
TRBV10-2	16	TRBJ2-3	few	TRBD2	CASSEGRGARGDTQYF	TGCGCCAGCAGTGAAGGGCGGGGGGCAAGAGGAGATACGCAGTATTTT
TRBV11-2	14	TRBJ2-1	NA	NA	CASSLVSTSNEQFF	TGTGCCAGCAGCTTAGTGTCTACCTCCAATGAGCAGTTCTTC
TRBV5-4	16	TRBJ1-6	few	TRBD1	CASSTGQGKYNSPLHF	TGTGCCAGCAGCACTGGACAGGGGAAATATAATTCACCCCTCCACTTT
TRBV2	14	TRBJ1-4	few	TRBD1	CASSPDRGEEKLFF	TGTGCCAGCAGCCCGGACAGGGGGGAAGAAAAACTGTTTTTT
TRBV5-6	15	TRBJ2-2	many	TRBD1	CASSPGTANTGELFF	TGTGCCAGCAGCCCCGGGACAGCCAACACCGGGGAGCTGTTTTTT
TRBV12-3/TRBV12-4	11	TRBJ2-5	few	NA	CASSFLRAQYF	TGTGCCAGCAGTTTTCTAAGAGCCCAGTACTTC
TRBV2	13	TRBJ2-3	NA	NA	CASSVQGRGTQYF	TGTGCCAGTAGCGTTCAGGGCAGGGGTACGCAGTATTTT
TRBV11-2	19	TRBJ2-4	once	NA	CASSLRLYRGGEAKNIQYF	TGTGCCAGCAGCTTAAGACTGTATCGGGGCGGTGAGGCCAAAAACATTCAGTACTTC
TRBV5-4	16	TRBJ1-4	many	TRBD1	CASSSPAGTGNEKLFF	TGTGCCAGCAGCTCCCCGGCCGGGACAGGAAATGAAAAACTGTTTTTT
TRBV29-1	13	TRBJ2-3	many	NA	CSVENGGTDTQYF	TGCAGCGTTGAGAATGGGGGGACAGATACGCAGTATTTT
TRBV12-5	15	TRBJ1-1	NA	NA	CASGPSQLMNTEAFF	TGTGCTAGTGGCCCGAGTCAACTCATGAACACTGAAGCTTTCTTT
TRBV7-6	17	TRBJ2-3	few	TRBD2	CASSLDQRGATTDTQYF	TGTGCCAGCAGCTTAGATCAGCGGGGGGCAACCACAGATACGCAGTATTTT
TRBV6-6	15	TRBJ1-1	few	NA	CASSSSGAYGPEAFF	TGTGCCAGCAGCTCCTCCGGGGCCTACGGACCTGAAGCTTTCTTT
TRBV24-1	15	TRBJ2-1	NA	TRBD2	CATSEIAGAYNEQFF	TGTGCCACCAGTGAAATAGCGGGGGCCTACAATGAGCAGTTCTTC
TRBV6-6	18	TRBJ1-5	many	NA	CASRSAGTQTQLAQPQHF	TGTGCCAGCAGGTCAGCCGGGACCCAAACACAATTAGCGCAGCCCCAGCATTTT
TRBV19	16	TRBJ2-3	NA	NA	CASSSDRGQAGDTQYF	TGTGCCAGTAGTTCCGATCGGGGACAAGCTGGAGATACGCAGTATTTT
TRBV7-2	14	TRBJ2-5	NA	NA	CASTRTKNGETQYF	TGTGCCAGCACCAGAACGAAGAATGGGGAGACCCAGTACTTC
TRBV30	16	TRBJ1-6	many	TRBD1	CAWSSTKSGGNSPLHF	TGTGCCTGGAGTTCAACCAAGTCAGGGGGTAATTCACCCCTCCACTTT
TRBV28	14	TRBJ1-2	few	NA	CASRTGPNLGGYTF	TGTGCCAGCAGGACAGGACCCAATCTAGGTGGCTACACCTTC
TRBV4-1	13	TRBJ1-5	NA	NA	CASSQNSNQPQHF	TGCGCCAGCAGCCAGAATAGCAATCAGCCCCAGCATTTT
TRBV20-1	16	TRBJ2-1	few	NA	CSARPLEAGSYNEQFF	TGCAGTGCTAGACCCCTTGAGGCGGGGTCCTACAATGAGCAGTTCTTC
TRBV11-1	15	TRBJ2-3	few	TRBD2	CASSRGLAFPDTQYF	TGTGCCAGCAGCCGAGGACTAGCGTTCCCAGATACGCAGTATTTT
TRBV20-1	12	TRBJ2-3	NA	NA	CSALKGADTQYF	TGCAGTGCCCTAAAGGGGGCAGATACGCAGTATTTT
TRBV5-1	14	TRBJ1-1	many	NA	CASSLVSGNTEAFF	TGCGCCAGCAGCTTGGTCTCCGGGAACACTGAAGCTTTCTTT
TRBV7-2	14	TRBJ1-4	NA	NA	CASSPTNRGEKLFF	TGTGCCAGCAGTCCGACAAACCGGGGTGAAAAACTGTTTTTT
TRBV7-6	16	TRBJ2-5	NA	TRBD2	CASSPTGRGTQETQYF	TGTGCCAGCAGCCCGACCGGGAGGGGGACCCAAGAGACCCAGTACTTC
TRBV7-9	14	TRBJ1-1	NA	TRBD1	CASSVGTGGTEAFF	TGTGCCAGCAGCGTGGGGACAGGGGGGACTGAAGCTTTCTTT
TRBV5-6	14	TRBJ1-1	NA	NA	CASSLNIGNTEAFF	TGTGCCAGCAGCTTGAACATAGGGAACACTGAAGCTTTCTTT
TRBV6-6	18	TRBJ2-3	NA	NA	CASRSQGLSGSGTDTQYF	TGTGCCAGCAGAAGCCAGGGACTTAGCGGTTCCGGAACAGATACGCAGTATTTT
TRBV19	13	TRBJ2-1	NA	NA	CASSILWGAEQFF	TGTGCCAGTAGTATCTTATGGGGGGCTGAGCAGTTCTTC
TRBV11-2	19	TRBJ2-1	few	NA	CASSLFSRPTASATGEQFF	TGTGCCAGCAGCTTATTTTCTCGACCCACGGCGTCAGCTACGGGGGAGCAGTTCTTC
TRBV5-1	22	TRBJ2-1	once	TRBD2	CASSLAYQTGTSGRGSYNEQFF	TGCGCCAGCAGCTTGGCGTACCAAACCGGGACTAGCGGGAGGGGCTCCTACAATGAGCAGTTCTTC
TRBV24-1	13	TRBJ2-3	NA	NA	CATSDFNSDTQYF	TGTGCCACCAGTGATTTCAACTCAGATACGCAGTATTTT
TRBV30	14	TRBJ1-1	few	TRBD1	CAWETGTGGSEAFF	TGTGCCTGGGAGACCGGGACAGGGGGCTCTGAAGCTTTCTTT
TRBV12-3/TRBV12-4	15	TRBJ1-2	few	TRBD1	CASSLREGGDYGYTF	TGTGCCAGCAGTTTACGGGAAGGGGGCGACTATGGCTACACCTTC
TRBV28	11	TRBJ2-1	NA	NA	CASRTKGEQFF	TGTGCCAGCAGGACCAAGGGAGAGCAGTTCTTC
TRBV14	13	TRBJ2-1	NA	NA	CASSLNTRDEQFF	TGTGCCAGCAGCCTCAACACAAGGGATGAGCAGTTCTTC
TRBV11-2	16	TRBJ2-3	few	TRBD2	CASSLTSGGGPDTQYF	TGTGCCAGCAGCTTAACTAGCGGGGGGGGCCCAGATACGCAGTATTTT
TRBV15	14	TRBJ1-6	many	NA	CATSSGGYNSPLHF	TGTGCCACCAGCTCCGGGGGTTATAATTCACCCCTCCACTTT
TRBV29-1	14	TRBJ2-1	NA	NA	CSVESGGKGNEQFF	TGCAGCGTTGAGTCTGGGGGAAAAGGCAATGAGCAGTTCTTC
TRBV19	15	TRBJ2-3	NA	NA	CASSKGQFSIDTQYF	TGTGCCAGTAGCAAAGGACAATTTAGCATAGATACGCAGTATTTT
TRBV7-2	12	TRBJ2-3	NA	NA	CASTRSTDTQYF	TGTGCCAGCACCCGGAGCACAGATACGCAGTATTTT
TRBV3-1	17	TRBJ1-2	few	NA	CASSQEAGSPANYGYTF	TGTGCCAGCAGCCAAGAGGCAGGGTCCCCAGCTAACTATGGCTACACCTTC
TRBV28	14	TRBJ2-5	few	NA	CASSHWTAGETQYF	TGTGCCAGCAGTCACTGGACAGCTGGGGAGACCCAGTACTTC
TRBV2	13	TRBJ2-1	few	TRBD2	CASRLAGFDEQFF	TGTGCCAGCCGTCTAGCGGGGTTTGATGAGCAGTTCTTC
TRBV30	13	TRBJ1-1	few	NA	CACTLLRNTEAFF	TGTGCCTGTACCCTCCTTAGGAACACTGAAGCTTTCTTT
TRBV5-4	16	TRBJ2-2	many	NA	CASTDQQGKNTGELFF	TGTGCCAGCACCGACCAACAGGGAAAGAACACCGGGGAGCTGTTTTTT
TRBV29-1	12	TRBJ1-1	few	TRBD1	CSVSDRVVEAFF	TGCAGCGTATCCGACAGGGTGGTTGAAGCTTTCTTT
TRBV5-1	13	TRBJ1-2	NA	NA	CASSLYPGHGYTF	TGCGCCAGCAGCTTGTATCCCGGGCATGGCTACACCTTC
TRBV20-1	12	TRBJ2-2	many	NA	CSAAAVTGELFF	TGCAGTGCGGCAGCAGTCACCGGGGAGCTGTTTTTT